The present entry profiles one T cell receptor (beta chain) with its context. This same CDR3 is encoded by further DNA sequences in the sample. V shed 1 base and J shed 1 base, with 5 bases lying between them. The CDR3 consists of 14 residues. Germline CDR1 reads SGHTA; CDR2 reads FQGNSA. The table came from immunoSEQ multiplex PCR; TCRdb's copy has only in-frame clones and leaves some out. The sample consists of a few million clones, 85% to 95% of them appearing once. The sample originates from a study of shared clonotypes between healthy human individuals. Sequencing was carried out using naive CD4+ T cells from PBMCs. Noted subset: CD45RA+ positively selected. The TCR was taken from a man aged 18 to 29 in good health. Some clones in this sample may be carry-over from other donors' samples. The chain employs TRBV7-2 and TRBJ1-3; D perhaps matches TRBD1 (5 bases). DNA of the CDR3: TGTGCCAGCAGCTTAGGGGGGTCTGGAAACACCATATATTTT. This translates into CASSLGGSGNTIYF.